The 26 T cell receptor beta chains given below trace back to one sample, sequenced in a study of regulatory T cells in long-lasting Graves disease (dated by TCRdb to 2020 to 2022). This sample's time point label indicates: newly diagnosed GD, antithyroid drugs for less than 3 months. RNA was extracted from PBMCs in TRIzol for both TCR sequencing and RNA sequencing. Library creation used multiplex PCR. For sequencing, an Illumina HiSeq 4000 was employed. TCR beta libraries were built with iRepertoire HTBI primers and Arm-PCR amplification of CDR3 regions. TCRdb reran the public reads through fastp at Q25 and MiXCR, keeping productive beta chains. Entries that share a CDR3 protein sequence are merged under the most common genes and DNA. This sample comprises 200,000 to 300,000 distinct CDR3 sequences, around 20% of them detected only once. The ten top clones hold 11% to 15% of the sample. The starting material was peripheral blood mononuclear cells (PBMCs), obtained at new diagnosis, from a patient treated with antithyroid drugs. Every receptor here comes from a female donor with Graves disease.

Ten or more counts support this clonotype. A much larger clonotype is one base distant, so this may be a read error. The chain's CDR3 is CASSEDNIDTQYF. CDR3 nucleotides: TGTGCCAGCAGTGAAGACAACATAGATACGCAGTATTTT. The gene calls are TRBV2 and TRBJ2-3; D is ambiguous. This CDR3 has 13 residues. V was clipped by 1 base and J by 5 bases, with 7 bases between them. The germline gives CDR1 SNHLY, CDR2 FYNNEI.

The rearrangement links TRBV5-6 to TRBJ2-3, with D hard to call. The germline V gene encodes CDR1 SGHDT and CDR2 YYEEEE. The CDR3 loop spans 15 amino acids. Between the trimmed V and J ends, which lost 3 bases and 3 bases, there was a span of 14 bases. CDR3 residues: CASSSGRARTDTQYF. DNA of the CDR3: TGTGCCAGCAGCTCGGGCCGGGCGAGGACAGATACGCAGTATTTT. Full variable domain (remainder filled in from reference TRBV5-6 and TRBJ2-3): DAGVTQSPTHLIKTRGQQVTLRCSPKSGHDTVSWYQQALGQGPQFIFQYYEEEERQRGNFPDRFSGHQFPNYSSELNVNALLLGDSALYLCASSSGRARTDTQYFGPGTRLTVL.

This clonotype has at least ten counts. This rearrangement joins TRBV20-1 to TRBJ1-1; D gene ambiguous. This CDR3 is built from 13 residues. V dropped 3 bases and J dropped 3 bases, with 11 bases sitting between them. The V gene's germline CDR1 is DFQATT and CDR2 SNEGSKA (reference sequence). The CDR3 here is CSARRDRYTEAFF. In nucleotides, the CDR3 is TGCAGTGCTAGGAGGGATAGGTACACTGAAGCTTTCTTT.

This clonotype was observed a handful of times. The chain joins TRBV10-2 to TRBJ2-1; 7 bases are a match to TRBD1. The CDR3 contains 12 residues. CDR1 and CDR2 (germline): WSHSY, SAAADI. V dropped 6 bases and J dropped 8; count of bases not matched to a gene: 4. The CDR3, as DNA: TGCGCCAGCAGCTTAACAGGGGATGAGCAGTTCTTC. This encodes CASSLTGDEQFF.

This clonotype appeared many times. CDR3 DNA sequence: TGTGCCAGCAGTAGGAACGGGGAGACCCAGTACTTC. This sequence encodes CASSRNGETQYF. The chain uses TRBV12-3 or TRBV12-4 and TRBJ2-5; D unresolved. This CDR3 spans 12 amino acids. V gave up 5 bases and J gave up 5 bases, with 9 bases separating them.

This chain joins TRBV7-7 and TRBJ2-2, with D perhaps TRBD1 (6 bases). Trimming removed 5 bases at V and 6 bases at J, with 10 bases between. The length of the CDR3 is 13 residues. In germline, CDR1 is SSHAT, CDR2 FNYEAQ (reference sequence). The CDR3 nucleotides are TGTGCCAGCAGCGAAGACAGGCCCGGGGAGCTGTTTTTT. Protein sequence: CASSEDRPGELFF.

This clonotype has ten or more counts. The chain is built from TRBV6-2 or TRBV6-3 and TRBJ2-1; TRBD2 agrees at 11 bases. The CDR3 contains 19 residues. V lost 6 bases and J lost 0; bases outside the gene matches: 13. CDR1 is MNHEY, CDR2 SVGEGT, per germline. This CDR3 reads CASRAGGLAGGSSYNEQFF. Written as DNA, the CDR3 is TGTGCCAGCAGAGCCGGAGGACTAGCGGGCGGGAGCTCCTACAATGAGCAGTTCTTC.

This chain joins TRBV6-2 or TRBV6-3 and TRBJ1-2; weak D call: TRBD1 (6 bases). This CDR3 comprises 15 residues. Germline V gene sequence: CDR1 MNHEY, CDR2 SVGEGT. V was shortened by 5 bases and J by 4 bases, with 17 bases between the two germline ends. In DNA, the CDR3 is TGTGCCAGCAGTGAAGCAGGGGCGGGGAGCTATGGCTACACCTTC. Protein product: CASSEAGAGSYGYTF.

Ten or more counts support this clonotype. The V call is TRBV30, the J call TRBJ2-7, with D possibly being TRBD1 (5 bases). V was pared by 5 bases and J by 0 bases, with 11 bases between. Germline CDR1 and CDR2: GTSNPN and SVGIG (reference sequence). The length of the CDR3 is 13 residues. The CDR3 is CAWGRVSSYEQYF. The CDR3 DNA sequence: TGTGCCTGGGGCAGGGTAAGCTCCTACGAGCAGTACTTC. Looking up the rest from reference TRBV30 and TRBJ2-7 gives the full variable domain: SQTIHQWPATLVQPVGSPLSLECTVEGTSNPNLYWYRQAAGRGLQLLFYSVGIGQISSEVPQNLSASRPQDRQFILSSKKLLLSDSGFYLCAWGRVSSYEQYFGPGTRLTVT.

This clonotype showed up many times. The chain couples TRBV3-1 to TRBJ2-7, with a possible D match to TRBD2 (6 bases). The CDR3 covers 12 residues. Trimming shortened V by 4 bases and J by 7 bases, and 11 bases separated the two germline ends. CDR1 and CDR2 from the germline V gene are LGHDT and YNNKEL (reference sequence). The CDR3 DNA reads as TGTGCCAGCAGCCGAACGGGGGTTGAGCAGTACTTC. The encoded protein is CASSRTGVEQYF.

This clonotype was picked up many times. This CDR3 is CAIRTGDRGLANTGELFF. As DNA, the CDR3 is TGTGCCATCAGAACCGGCGACCGGGGGCTCGCGAACACCGGGGAGCTGTTTTTT. V is TRBV10-3 and J is TRBJ2-2, with D possibly being TRBD1 or TRBD2 (6 bases each). V lost 6 bases, J lost 0 bases, and 20 bases lay in between. Germline V lookup: CDR1 ENHRY, CDR2 SYGVKD. This CDR3 region has 18 residues.

The table lists this clonotype with many counts. This chain connects TRBV7-2 to TRBJ2-7; D is unresolved. The V end lost 4 bases, the J end lost 0 bases, and 13 bases lay between the germline ends. The CDR3 consists of 15 residues. In germline, CDR1 is SGHTA, CDR2 FQGNSA. CDR3 sequence reads: CASSYSRVSSYEQYF. Written as DNA, the CDR3 is TGTGCCAGCAGCTACTCACGCGTAAGCTCCTACGAGCAGTACTTC.

This clonotype has at least ten counts. The V and J genes are TRBV20-1 and TRBJ1-2; perhaps TRBD1 as D (5 bases). Germline V gene sequence: CDR1 DFQATT, CDR2 SNEGSKA (reference sequence). CDR3 length: 15 amino acids. V lost 1 base, J lost 7 bases, and 19 bases lay in between. In nucleotides, the CDR3 is TGCAGTGCTAGAGTTTGGGGGAGGCAGGGCAGTGGCTACACCTTC. Its translation is CSARVWGRQGSGYTF.

This clonotype has at least ten counts. This chain links TRBV7-8 with TRBJ2-3; D not resolved. Trimming pared 5 bases from V and 2 bases from J, leaving 8 bases between. Germline assignment: CDR1 SGHVS and CDR2 FQNEAQ. This CDR3 has 13 amino acids. DNA of the CDR3: TGTGCCAGCAGCGCTGACCACACAGATACGCAGTATTTT. Encoded protein: CASSADHTDTQYF.

This clonotype has ten or more counts. The chain uses TRBV11-2 and TRBJ2-7, with D uncertain. V was cut by 4 bases and J by 0 bases, with 10 bases left in between. From germline, CDR1 is SGHAT and CDR2 FQNNGV. This CDR3 has 14 amino acids. For the CDR3, the DNA is TGTGCCAGCAGCTCAATCTACCTCTCCTACGAGCAGTACTTC. Protein sequence: CASSSIYLSYEQYF.

This clonotype was detected many times. The chain joins TRBV20-1 to TRBJ2-1; 10 positions agree with TRBD1. The CDR3 is made up of 15 amino acids. The ends lost 3 bases at V and 7 bases at J; junction bases unmatched: 9. CDR1 and CDR2 (germline): DFQATT, SNEGSKA (reference sequence). This chain's CDR3 is CSASQQTGGKNEQFF. The DNA for the CDR3 is TGCAGTGCTAGCCAACAGACAGGGGGCAAGAATGAGCAGTTCTTC.

This clonotype was counted a few times. V is TRBV11-2 and J is TRBJ1-2; D may be TRBD1 (5 bases). V lost 1 base to trimming and J lost 5 bases, with 11 bases between them. Germline assignment: CDR1 SGHAT and CDR2 FQNNGV. The CDR3 spans 14 residues. Here the CDR3 reads CASSLGGKGYGYTF. The CDR3 DNA follows: TGTGCCAGCAGCTTAGGGGGGAAAGGGTATGGCTACACCTTC.

This clonotype has at least ten counts. CDR3 sequence (DNA): TGCAGTGCGCGCAGGGCCCGCGCGAACACCGGGGAGCTGTTTTTT. This translates into CSARRARANTGELFF. The genes are TRBV20-1 and TRBJ2-2; D is perhaps TRBD1 (5 bases). The CDR3 covers 15 residues. Trimming removed 6 bases from V and 0 bases from J, with 14 bases in between. Germline CDR1 is DFQATT and CDR2 is SNEGSKA (reference sequence).

With regard to this clonotype: A much larger clonotype is one base distant, so this may be a read error. V and J are TRBV28 and TRBJ2-1; 8 bases are a match to TRBD2. The CDR3 covers 15 residues. The V gene's germline CDR1 is MDHEN and CDR2 SYDVKM. Here the CDR3 reads CASSPGGSSYSEQFF. The CDR3 DNA sequence: TGTGCCAGCAGCCCGGGGGGGAGCTCCTACAGTGAGCAGTTCTTC.

The genes are TRBV20-1 and TRBJ1-5, with 7 nucleotides matching TRBD1. There are 13 residues in the CDR3. The ends lost 3 bases at V and 7 bases at J; junction bases unmatched: 6. CDR1 and CDR2 (germline): DFQATT, SNEGSKA (reference sequence). CDR3 region: CSARRGRPQPQHF. The CDR3 region has the DNA TGCAGTGCTAGGAGGGGGCGCCCCCAGCCCCAGCATTTT.

This clonotype was detected many times. This chain uses TRBV7-2 with TRBJ2-3; no definite D call. This CDR3 is 13 amino acids long. Germline assignment: CDR1 SGHTA and CDR2 FQGNSA. Between the trimmed V and J ends, which lost 5 bases and 4 bases, there was a span of 10 bases. The CDR3 DNA reads as TGTGCCAGCAGCCCACGCCTTGCAGATACGCAGTATTTT. Translation: CASSPRLADTQYF.

This clonotype was seen a few times. V is TRBV4-3 and J is TRBJ2-7; the D is unclear. The CDR3 sequence is 17 residues long. Per the germline V gene, CDR1 is LGHNA and CDR2 is YSLEER. V was clipped by 0 bases and J by 4 bases, with 19 bases between them. The CDR3, as DNA: TGCGCCAGCAGCCAAGATATCCGGGCCTCAGAGAGTTACGAGCAGTACTTC. Translating gives CASSQDIRASESYEQYF.

In the case of this clonotype: Since a far larger clone is one base different, this is likely a read error. V usage is TRBV7-9 and J usage is TRBJ2-7; D call uncertain. The end of the DNA aligns better with TRBJ2-3, so the J call may be wrong. Germline V lookup: CDR1 SEHNR, CDR2 FQNEAQ (reference sequence). The CDR3 covers 14 residues. The CDR3 DNA follows: TGTGCCAACAGCTACGGCCGAAGGGCAGATACGCAGTATTTT. It codes for CANSYGRRADTQYF.

This clonotype was detected a few times. The rearrangement links TRBV7-2 to TRBJ1-6; tentatively, D is TRBD1 (5 bases). CDR1 and CDR2 from the germline V gene are SGHTA and FQGNSA. V lost 3 bases and J 1 base, leaving 10 bases between the germline ends. This CDR3 is built from 16 residues. The CDR3 region is CASSFRRQSYNSPLHF. The CDR3 bases are TGTGCCAGCAGCTTTCGTAGACAGTCCTATAATTCACCCCTCCACTTT.

The sample holds many counts of this clonotype. The chain carries TRBV6-1 and TRBJ2-1, with TRBD2 matching 11 bases. Germline V gene data show CDR1 as MNHNS and CDR2 as SASEGT. Trimming cost V 5 bases and J 3 bases; bases outside gene matches: 6. The CDR3 length is 16 residues. CDR3 residues: CASSRAGLADYNEQFF. For the CDR3, the DNA is TGTGCCAGCAGTCGCGCGGGACTAGCGGACTACAATGAGCAGTTCTTC.

The V gene is TRBV20-1, the J gene TRBJ2-1; 10 nucleotides align to TRBD2. CDR1 is DFQATT, CDR2 SNEGSKA, per germline (reference sequence). This CDR3 contains 19 residues. J lost 2 bases, V lost 5 bases, and 18 bases had no gene match. The CDR3 nucleotides read TGCAGTGCTTGGATGCAGGGGGCGCAGCGGGGGGGCCCCTACAATGAGCAGTTCTTC. Translating it yields CSAWMQGAQRGGPYNEQFF.